This T cell receptor beta chain was captured by sequencing in a study of T cell responses to AZD1222 COVID-19 vaccine. Study summary: Analysis merged second doses at about 4 or about 12 weeks. Findings and limits, study-wide: White British ancestry dominated among donors, who included more females, and clonal diversity was possibly underestimated. Repertoires were obtained only post-peak T cell response.

The count of this clone is one. The antigen remains unidentified. Using immunoSEQ multiplex PCR, the repertoire was profiled, and TCRdb retains in-frame clones only, with some absent. The sample contains roughly 100,000 clones, roughly nine tenths of which appear only once. The sequences come from peripheral blood, collected on day 0 of AZD1222 vaccination. This receptor was taken from an adult in good health.

This chain's CDR3 is CASSSGTSTDTQYF. In DNA form, the CDR3 reads TGTGCCAGCAGTAGCGGGACTAGCACAGATACGCAGTATTTT. The chain recombines TRBV28 with TRBJ2-3; 7 bases line up with TRBD2. The CDR3 has 14 amino acids. Germline lookup yields CDR1 MDHEN and CDR2 SYDVKM. The J segment lost 0 bases and the V segment lost 5 bases, leaving 2 bases of the junction unmatched.